Listed here are 15 T cell receptor beta chains from one sample, sequenced in a study of blood T cell repertoires in COVID-19. The method was immunoSEQ multiplex PCR; TCRdb's version includes in-frame clones alone and lacks a portion of them. The profile shows 200,000 to 250,000 clones, around 84% of them singletons. Sequencing used peripheral blood. These receptors originate from a woman under 30 with acute or convalescent COVID-19.

This chain links TRBV29-1 with TRBJ2-2; TRBD2 matches 12 bases. Germline V gene sequence: CDR1 SQVTM, CDR2 ANQGSEA. The CDR3 sequence is 16 residues long. J lost 5 bases, V lost 6 bases, and 10 bases had no gene match. CDR3 bases: TGCAGCGTCGCCTCACTAGCGGGAGGACGTACCGGGGAGCTGTTTTTT. It specifies CSVASLAGGRTGELFF.

As regards this clone: Other DNA sequences in the sample encode the same CDR3. The chain couples TRBV7-9 to TRBJ1-1; maybe TRBD1 (6 bases). The CDR3 runs to 14 residues. V was cut by 5 bases and J by 1 base, with 11 bases left in between. Germline values: CDR1 SEHNR, CDR2 FQNEAQ (reference sequence). CDR3 nucleotide sequence: TGTGCCAGCAGCCCCCGAGGGGGGAACACTGAAGCTTTCTTT. As protein: CASSPRGGNTEAFF.

The gene calls are TRBV10-1 and TRBJ2-7, with D perhaps TRBD1 (5 bases). Germline loops: CDR1 WNHNN, CDR2 SYGVQD (reference sequence). V was cut by 3 bases and J by 6 bases, with 12 bases left in between. The CDR3 contains 13 residues. DNA of the CDR3: TGCGCCAGCAGTGAAGGCAGGGATAGCGAGCAGTACTTC. This gives the protein CASSEGRDSEQYF.

The rearrangement uses TRBV6-5 and TRBJ2-7, with a possible D match to TRBD2 (6 bases). The length of the CDR3 is 16 residues. The germline V and J ends were trimmed by 0 bases and 2 bases, with 14 bases remaining between them. CDR1 MNHEY and CDR2 SVGAGI come from the germline V gene. CDR3 sequence (DNA): TGTGCCAGCAGTTACTCGATTAGCGGCGCGGCCTACGAGCAGTACTTC. It yields the protein CASSYSISGAAYEQYF.

The chain employs TRBV5-1 and TRBJ2-5, with 14 bases lining up with TRBD2. The junction had 9 bases not matched to a gene; V was cut back by 0 bases and J by 5 bases. In germline, CDR1 is SGHRS, CDR2 YFSETQ. The CDR3 sequence is 18 residues long. In DNA form, the CDR3 reads TGCGCCAGCAGCTTGGACGGACTAGCGGGAGGAGGGGCGGAGACCCAGTACTTC. Translated, it gives CASSLDGLAGGGAETQYF.

This chain connects TRBV7-3 to TRBJ1-1; a possible D gene is TRBD1 (5 bases). Germline CDR1 reads SGHTA; CDR2 reads FQGTGA. The CDR3 sequence is 15 residues long. The V end was cut by 0 bases, the J end by 0 bases, with 8 bases between. The CDR3, as DNA: TGTGCCAGCAGCTTAACGGGCAGGGTGAACACTGAAGCTTTCTTT. It encodes CASSLTGRVNTEAFF.

The chain recombines TRBV19 with TRBJ2-1, with 12 bases matching TRBD2. This CDR3 spans 22 amino acids. After removal of 3 bases from V and 3 bases from J, the junction contained 21 bases not matched to a gene. CDR1 and CDR2 (germline): LNHDA, SQIVND (reference sequence). CDR3 nucleotide sequence: TGTGCCAGTAGTATTTACGCGGCCTCGCTCGGCGGACTAGCGGGGAACTACAATGAGCAGTTCTTC. Amino acids: CASSIYAASLGGLAGNYNEQFF.

This clone was seen a handful of times. This rearrangement joins TRBV19 to TRBJ1-6; weak D call: TRBD1 (6 bases). V was trimmed by 2 bases and J by 7 bases, leaving 12 bases between them. The CDR3 spans 15 residues. CDR1 and CDR2 from the germline V gene are LNHDA and SQIVND (reference sequence). The CDR3 sequence is CASSIQGPENSPLHF. CDR3 coding DNA: TGTGCCAGTAGTATACAGGGGCCAGAGAATTCACCCCTCCACTTT. Complete variable domain (other parts from reference TRBV19 and TRBJ1-6): DGGITQSPKYLFRKEGQNVTLSCEQNLNHDAMYWYRQDPGQGLRLIYYSQIVNDFQKGDIAEGYSVSREKKESFPLTVTSAQKNPTAFYLCASSIQGPENSPLHFGNGTRLTVT.

This clone was detected many times. The chain employs TRBV11-3 and TRBJ2-2, with 11 bases matching TRBD2. The V segment lost 1 base and the J segment 3 bases; nucleotides outside the gene matches: 7. Germline CDR1 and CDR2: SGHNT and YENEEA. The CDR3 has 18 residues. CDR3 loop: CASSLGRSGRAHTGELFF. The DNA of the CDR3 is TGTGCCAGCAGCTTAGGTCGTAGCGGGAGGGCCCACACCGGGGAGCTGTTTTTT.

V gene TRBV7-8 combines with J gene TRBJ1-6; TRBD1 matches 8 bases. The CDR3 is 14 amino acids. With V trimmed by 5 bases and J by 7 bases, 4 bases remained unmatched. Germline CDR1 is SGHVS and CDR2 is FQNEAQ. The CDR3 here is CASSRTGNNSPLHF. The CDR3 bases are TGTGCCAGCAGCCGGACAGGGAACAATTCACCCCTCCACTTT. Filled out from reference TRBV7-8 and TRBJ1-6, the complete variable domain reads GAGVSQSPRYKVAKRGQDVALRCDPISGHVSLFWYQQALGQGPEFLTYFQNEAQLDKSGLPSDRFFAERPEGSVSTLKIQRTQQEDSAVYLCASSRTGNNSPLHFGNGTRLTVT.

V gene TRBV14 combines with J gene TRBJ1-1; perhaps TRBD1 as D (6 bases). Trimming cost V 4 bases and J 1 base, with 13 bases left between them. The length of the CDR3 is 15 residues. Germline-derived CDR1 and CDR2 are SGHDN and FVKESK. In DNA, the CDR3 is TGTGCCAGCAGCCGCAGGGGTCTGGGGAACACTGAAGCTTTCTTT. Translated, it gives CASSRRGLGNTEAFF.

The chain is built from TRBV6-6 and TRBJ2-7, with 8 bases that match TRBD1. Germline loops: CDR1 MNHNY, CDR2 SVGAGI (reference sequence). CDR3 length: 13 amino acids. The junction had 7 bases not matched to a gene; V was cut back by 6 bases and J by 6 bases. The CDR3 DNA reads TGTGCCAGCAGGGACAGGGAAGTTGCCGAGCAGTACTTC. This encodes CASRDREVAEQYF.

The J gene is TRBJ1-2, the V gene TRBV7-8; D unclear. Trimming cost V 1 base and J 4 bases, with 7 bases left between them. Germline V CDR1 and CDR2: SGHVS, FQNEAQ. The CDR3 totals 13 residues. CDR3 nucleotides: TGTGCCAGCAGCTTAGGGGCTGGCTATGGCTACACCTTC. Its translation is CASSLGAGYGYTF. The full variable domain, completed using reference TRBV7-8 and TRBJ1-2, is GAGVSQSPRYKVAKRGQDVALRCDPISGHVSLFWYQQALGQGPEFLTYFQNEAQLDKSGLPSDRFFAERPEGSVSTLKIQRTQQEDSAVYLCASSLGAGYGYTFGSGTRLTVV.

The chain carries TRBV19 and TRBJ2-7; 11 bases are shared with TRBD2. Trimming cost V 1 base and J 3 bases; bases outside gene matches: 2. The CDR3 length is 15 residues. Germline assignment: CDR1 LNHDA and CDR2 SQIVND (reference sequence). For the CDR3, the DNA is TGTGCCAGTAGTATAGGACTAGCGGGAAACTACGAGCAGTACTTC. Translating gives CASSIGLAGNYEQYF.

This clone appeared a few times. The genes are TRBV6-5 and TRBJ2-7, with 12 bases identical to TRBD1. V dropped 4 bases and J dropped 4; count of bases not matched to a gene: 5. The CDR3 runs to 15 residues. Germline loops: CDR1 MNHEY, CDR2 SVGAGI. The DNA of the CDR3 is TGTGCCAGCAGTTCCGGGACAGGGGGCAGTTACGAGCAGTACTTC. Protein product: CASSSGTGGSYEQYF.